The source of this TCR beta chain is a study of regulatory T cells in long-lasting Graves disease. Findings of the study overall: Reduced TCR diversity was observed in persistent Graves' patients versus newly diagnosed patients.

Time point reported: newly diagnosed GD, antithyroid drugs for less than 3 months. PBMCs provided the RNA from which the TCR library was made. The CDR3 is 14 residues long. The germline gives CDR1 GTSNPN, CDR2 SVGIG (reference sequence). Trimming took 7 bases from V and 4 from J, leaving 19 bases between them. This clonotype was detected many times. Its antigen is as yet unknown. Construction of the TCR beta libraries employed iRepertoire HTBI primers in conjunction with Arm-PCR of CDR3 regions. A single record per CDR3 protein comes from TCRdb applying MiXCR to the multiplex PCR reads. The sample has approximately 400,000 distinct CDR3 sequences; 15% to 17% are singletons.

The sample consisted of peripheral blood mononuclear cells (PBMCs), taken at new diagnosis, from a patient treated with antithyroid drugs. The chain is built from TRBV30 and TRBJ1-2, with D tentatively TRBD1 (6 bases). The sequence was obtained from a female donor with Graves disease. This CDR3 reads CAYETGQQLYGYTF. CDR3 DNA: TGTGCCTATGAAACAGGACAGCAACTCTATGGCTACACCTTC.